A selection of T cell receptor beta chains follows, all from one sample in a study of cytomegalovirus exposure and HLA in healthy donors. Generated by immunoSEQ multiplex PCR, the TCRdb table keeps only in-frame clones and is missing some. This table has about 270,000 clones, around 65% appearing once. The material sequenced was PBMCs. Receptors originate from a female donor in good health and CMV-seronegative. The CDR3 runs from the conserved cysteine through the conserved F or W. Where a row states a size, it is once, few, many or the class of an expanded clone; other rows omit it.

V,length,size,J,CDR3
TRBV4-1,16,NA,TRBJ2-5,CASSPGTSGPGETQYF
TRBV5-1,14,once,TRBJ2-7,CASSLAHSPYEQYF
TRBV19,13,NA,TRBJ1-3,CASTPTGGNTIYF
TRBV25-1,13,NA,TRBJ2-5,CARLTGAQETQYF
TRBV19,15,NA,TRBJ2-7,CASSIGLTSSYEQYF
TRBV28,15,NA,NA,CASSTLAGGTYEQYF
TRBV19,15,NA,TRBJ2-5,CASSIGLAGVGTQYF
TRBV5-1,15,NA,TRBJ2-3,CASLSGQGGADTQYF
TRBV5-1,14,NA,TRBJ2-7,CASSPTGTVYEQYF
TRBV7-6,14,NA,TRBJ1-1,CASSLGRMDTEAFF
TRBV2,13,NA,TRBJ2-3,CASSGQMTDTQYF
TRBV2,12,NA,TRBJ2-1,CASSLTGNEQFF
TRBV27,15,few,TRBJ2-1,CASSLSQVGGNEQFF
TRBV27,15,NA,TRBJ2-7,CASSLVTQGAHEQYF
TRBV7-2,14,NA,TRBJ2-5,CASSLGGGQETQYF
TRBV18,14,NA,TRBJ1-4,CASSPGQGGEKLFF
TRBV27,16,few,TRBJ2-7,CASSLFLAGGFHEQYF
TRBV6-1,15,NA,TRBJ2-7,CASSEWAGVVYEQYF
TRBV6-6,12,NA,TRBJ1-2,CASGTRVGGYTF
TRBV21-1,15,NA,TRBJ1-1,CASSKEDYPKAEAFF
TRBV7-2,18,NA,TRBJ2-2,CASSLGVAGGRYTGELFF
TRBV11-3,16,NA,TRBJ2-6,CASSLGLSSGANVLTF
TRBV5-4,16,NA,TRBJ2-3,CASSLSVSVPEDTQYF
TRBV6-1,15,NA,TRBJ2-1,CASSDRGAAYNEQFF
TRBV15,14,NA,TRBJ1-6,CATSRDRGSSPLHF
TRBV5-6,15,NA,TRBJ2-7,CASSLRGLLLYEQYF
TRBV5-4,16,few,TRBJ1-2,CASSLIGGGPTDGYTF
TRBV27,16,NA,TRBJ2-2,CASSWGVPGGSGELFF
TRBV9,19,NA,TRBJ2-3,CASSVVGGGGSGNTDTQYF
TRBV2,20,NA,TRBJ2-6,CASSSSLDWTPLSGANVLTF
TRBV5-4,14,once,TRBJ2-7,CASSLAGQPYEQYF
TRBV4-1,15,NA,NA,CASSQEPGRFYEQYF
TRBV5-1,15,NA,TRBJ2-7,CASSLEASGATGQYF
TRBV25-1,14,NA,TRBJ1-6,CASSEYGLGSPLHF
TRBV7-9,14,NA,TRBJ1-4,CASSLSGGGEKLFF
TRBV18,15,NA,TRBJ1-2,CASSPGQGRFYGYTF
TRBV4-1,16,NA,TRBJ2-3,CASSQFHYLFTDTQYF
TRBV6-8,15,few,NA,CASSYSAVQAYEQYF
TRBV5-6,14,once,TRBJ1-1,CASSFRAPNTEAFF